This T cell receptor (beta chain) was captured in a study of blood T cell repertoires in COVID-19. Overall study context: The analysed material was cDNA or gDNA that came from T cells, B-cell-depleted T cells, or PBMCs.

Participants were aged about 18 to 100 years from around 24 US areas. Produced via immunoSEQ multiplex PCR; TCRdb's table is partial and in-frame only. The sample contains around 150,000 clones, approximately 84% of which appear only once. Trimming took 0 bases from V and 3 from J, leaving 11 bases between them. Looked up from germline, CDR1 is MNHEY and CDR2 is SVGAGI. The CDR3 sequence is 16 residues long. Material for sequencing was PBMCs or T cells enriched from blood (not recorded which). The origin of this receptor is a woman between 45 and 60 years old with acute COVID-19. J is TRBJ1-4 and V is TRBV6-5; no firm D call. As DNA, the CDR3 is TGTGCCAGCAGTTACTCGATGGCCTCACCTAATGAAAAACTGTTTTTT. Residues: CASSYSMASPNEKLFF.